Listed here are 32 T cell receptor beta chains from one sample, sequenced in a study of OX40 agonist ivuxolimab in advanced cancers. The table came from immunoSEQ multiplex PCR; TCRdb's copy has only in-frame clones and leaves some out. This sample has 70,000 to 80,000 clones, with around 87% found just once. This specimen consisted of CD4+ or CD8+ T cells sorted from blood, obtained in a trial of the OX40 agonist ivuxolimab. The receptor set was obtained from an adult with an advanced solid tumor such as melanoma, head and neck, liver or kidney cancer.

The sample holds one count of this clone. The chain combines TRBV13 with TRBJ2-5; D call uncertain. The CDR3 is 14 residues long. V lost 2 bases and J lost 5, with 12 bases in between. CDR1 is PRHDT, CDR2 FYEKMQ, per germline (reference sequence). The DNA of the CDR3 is TGTGCCAGCAGCTTATCGGGTCCCGTGGAGACCCAGTACTTC. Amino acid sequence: CASSLSGPVETQYF. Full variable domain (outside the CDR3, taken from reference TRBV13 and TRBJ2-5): AAGVIQSPRHLIKEKRETATLKCYPIPRHDTVYWYQQGPGQDPQFLISFYEKMQSDKGSIPDRFSAQQFSDYHSELNMSSLELGDSALYFCASSLSGPVETQYFGPGTRLLVL.

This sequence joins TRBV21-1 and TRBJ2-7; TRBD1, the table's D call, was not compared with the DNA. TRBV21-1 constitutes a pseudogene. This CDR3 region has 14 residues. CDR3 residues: CASSNCDTSYEQYF. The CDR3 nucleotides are TGTGCCAGCAGCAATTGTGACACCAGCTACGAGCAGTACTTC.

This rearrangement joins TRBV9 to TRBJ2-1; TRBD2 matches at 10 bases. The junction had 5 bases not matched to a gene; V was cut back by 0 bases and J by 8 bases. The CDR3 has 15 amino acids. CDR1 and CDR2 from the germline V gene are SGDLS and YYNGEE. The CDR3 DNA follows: TGTGCCAGCAGCGTAGAGGCTAGCGGGAGCTATGAGCAGTTCTTC. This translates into CASSVEASGSYEQFF.

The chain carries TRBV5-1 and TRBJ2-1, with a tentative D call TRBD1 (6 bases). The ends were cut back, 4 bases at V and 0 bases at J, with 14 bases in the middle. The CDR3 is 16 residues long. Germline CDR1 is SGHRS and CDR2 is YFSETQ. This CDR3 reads CASSRTGQSSYNEQFF. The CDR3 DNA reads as TGCGCCAGCAGCCGCACAGGGCAGAGCTCCTACAATGAGCAGTTCTTC.

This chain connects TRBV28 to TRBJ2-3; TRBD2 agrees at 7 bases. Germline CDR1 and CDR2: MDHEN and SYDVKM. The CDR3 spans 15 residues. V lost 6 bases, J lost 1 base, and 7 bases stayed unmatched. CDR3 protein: CASSPLSGRTDTQYF. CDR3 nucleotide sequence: TGTGCCAGCAGCCCGCTTAGCGGGCGCACAGATACGCAGTATTTT.

The CDR3 here is CASSQGADWSYGYTF. DNA of the CDR3: TGCGCCAGCAGCCAAGGGGCAGACTGGAGCTATGGCTACACCTTC. The V gene is TRBV4-1, the J gene TRBJ1-2; D not certain. CDR3 length equals 15 residues. Trimming left V 1 base short and J 4 bases short, with 13 bases between. Germline values: CDR1 MGHRA, CDR2 YSYEKL.

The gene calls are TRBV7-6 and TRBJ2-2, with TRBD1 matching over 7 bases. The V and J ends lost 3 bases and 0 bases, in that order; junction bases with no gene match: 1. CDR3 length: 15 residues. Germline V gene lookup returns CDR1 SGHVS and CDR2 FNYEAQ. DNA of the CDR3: TGTGCCAGCAGCTTCGGGACAGCGAACACCGGGGAGCTGTTTTTT. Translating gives CASSFGTANTGELFF. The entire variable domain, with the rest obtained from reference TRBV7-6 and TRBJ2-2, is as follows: GAGVSQSPRYKVTKRGQDVALRCDPISGHVSLYWYRQALGQGPEFLTYFNYEAQQDKSGLPNDRFSAERPEGSISTLTIQRTEQRDSAMYRCASSFGTANTGELFFGEGSRLTVL.

The CDR3 coding sequence is TGTGCCAGCAGCGCGACAGGATCAGTCAGGGGTGGCTACACCTTC. Translating it yields CASSATGSVRGGYTF. This chain connects TRBV9 to TRBJ1-2, with D possibly TRBD1 on 6 matching bases. Germline lookup yields CDR1 SGDLS and CDR2 YYNGEE. V lost 3 bases to trimming and J lost 7 bases, with 19 bases between them. The CDR3 is 15 residues long.

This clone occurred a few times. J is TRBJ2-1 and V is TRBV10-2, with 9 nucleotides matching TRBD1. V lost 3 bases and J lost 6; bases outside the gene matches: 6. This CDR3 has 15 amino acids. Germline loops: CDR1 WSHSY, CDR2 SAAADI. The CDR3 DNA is TGCGCCAGCAGTGAAGACAGGGGGATGGTCAATGAGCAGTTCTTC. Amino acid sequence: CASSEDRGMVNEQFF.

CDR3 coding DNA: TGTGCCAGCAGTGACTCAAGTTATAGCAATCAGCCCCAGCATTTT. Its translation: CASSDSSYSNQPQHF. This chain uses TRBV25-1 with TRBJ1-5; D is unresolved. CDR3 size: 15 residues. Trimming shortened V by 3 bases and J by 0 bases, and 9 bases separated the two germline ends. Germline values: CDR1 MGHDK, CDR2 SYGVNS.

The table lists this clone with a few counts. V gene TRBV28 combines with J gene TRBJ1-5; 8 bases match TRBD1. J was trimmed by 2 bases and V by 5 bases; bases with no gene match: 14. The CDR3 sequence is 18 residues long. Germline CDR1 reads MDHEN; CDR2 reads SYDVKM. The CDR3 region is CASSPGQGSLSGNQPQHF. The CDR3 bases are TGTGCCAGCAGTCCCGGACAGGGCTCGTTATCGGGCAATCAGCCCCAGCATTTT.

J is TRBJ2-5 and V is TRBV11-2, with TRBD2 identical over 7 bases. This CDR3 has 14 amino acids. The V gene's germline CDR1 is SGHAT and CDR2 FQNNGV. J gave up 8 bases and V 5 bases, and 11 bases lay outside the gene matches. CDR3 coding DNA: TGTGCCAGCAGCCCAAGGGGAGGGATCCCCACCCAGTACTTC. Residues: CASSPRGGIPTQYF.

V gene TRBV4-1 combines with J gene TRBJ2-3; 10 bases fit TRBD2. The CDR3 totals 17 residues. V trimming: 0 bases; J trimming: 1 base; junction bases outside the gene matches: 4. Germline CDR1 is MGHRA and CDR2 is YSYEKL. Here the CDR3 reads CASSQDGTSAGTDTQYF. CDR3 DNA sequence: TGCGCCAGCAGCCAAGATGGGACTAGCGCAGGCACAGATACGCAGTATTTT.

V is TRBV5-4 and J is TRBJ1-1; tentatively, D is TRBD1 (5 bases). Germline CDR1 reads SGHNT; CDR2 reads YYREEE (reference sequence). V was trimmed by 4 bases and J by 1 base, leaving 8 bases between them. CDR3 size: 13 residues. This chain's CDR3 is CASSRQQNTEAFF. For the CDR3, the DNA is TGTGCCAGCAGCCGACAGCAGAACACTGAAGCTTTCTTT. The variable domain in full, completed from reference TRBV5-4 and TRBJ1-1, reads ETGVTQSPTHLIKTRGQQVTLRCSSQSGHNTVSWYQQALGQGPQFIFQYYREEENGRGNFPPRFSGLQFPNYSSELNVNALELDDSALYLCASSRQQNTEAFFGQGTRLTVV.

CDR3 protein: CASSPMASGPGRETQYF. CDR3 coding DNA: TGTGCCAGCAGCCCGATGGCGAGTGGTCCAGGGCGAGAGACCCAGTACTTC. The rearrangement joins TRBV7-9 to TRBJ2-5; D perhaps matches TRBD1 (5 bases). CDR1 and CDR2 (germline): SEHNR, FQNEAQ (reference sequence). The CDR3 runs to 17 residues. Trimming pared 5 bases from V and 4 bases from J, leaving 23 bases between.

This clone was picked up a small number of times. CDR3 DNA sequence: TGTGCCAGCAGCTTAGAGGTAGTGGGCTACGAGCAGTACTTC. Protein product: CASSLEVVGYEQYF. The V and J genes are TRBV7-2 and TRBJ2-7; no clear D. V lost 1 base, J lost 3 bases, and 10 bases lay in between. Germline V gene sequence: CDR1 SGHTA, CDR2 FQGNSA. CDR3 length equals 14 residues.

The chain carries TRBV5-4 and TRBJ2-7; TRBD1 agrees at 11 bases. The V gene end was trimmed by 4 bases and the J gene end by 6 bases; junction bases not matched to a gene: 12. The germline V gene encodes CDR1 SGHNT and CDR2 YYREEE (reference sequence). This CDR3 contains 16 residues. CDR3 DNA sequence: TGTGCCAGCAGCCCTCTGATCGGACAGGGGGCGGCCGAGCAGTACTTC. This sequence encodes CASSPLIGQGAAEQYF. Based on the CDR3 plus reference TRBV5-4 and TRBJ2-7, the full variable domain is ETGVTQSPTHLIKTRGQQVTLRCSSQSGHNTVSWYQQALGQGPQFIFQYYREEENGRGNFPPRFSGLQFPNYSSELNVNALELDDSALYLCASSPLIGQGAAEQYFGPGTRLTVT.

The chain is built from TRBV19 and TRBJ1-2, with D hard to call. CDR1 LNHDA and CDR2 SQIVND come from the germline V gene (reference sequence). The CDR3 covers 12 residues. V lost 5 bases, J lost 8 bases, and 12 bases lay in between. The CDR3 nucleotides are TGTGCCAGTAGTCCCTCAGGATCCGGCTACACCTTC. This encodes CASSPSGSGYTF.

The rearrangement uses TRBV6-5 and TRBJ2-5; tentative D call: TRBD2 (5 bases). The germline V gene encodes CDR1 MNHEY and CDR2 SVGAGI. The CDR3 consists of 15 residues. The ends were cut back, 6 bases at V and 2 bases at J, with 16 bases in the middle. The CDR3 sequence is CASRPSWTGQETQYF. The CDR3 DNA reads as TGTGCCAGCAGACCAAGCTGGACTGGTCAAGAGACCCAGTACTTC.

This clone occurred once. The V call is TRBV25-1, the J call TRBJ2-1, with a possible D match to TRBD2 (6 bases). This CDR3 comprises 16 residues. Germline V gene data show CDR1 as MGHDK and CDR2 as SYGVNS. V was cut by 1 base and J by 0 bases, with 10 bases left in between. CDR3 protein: CASSEWAGSSYNEQFF. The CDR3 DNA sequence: TGTGCCAGCAGTGAATGGGCCGGGAGCTCCTACAATGAGCAGTTCTTC.

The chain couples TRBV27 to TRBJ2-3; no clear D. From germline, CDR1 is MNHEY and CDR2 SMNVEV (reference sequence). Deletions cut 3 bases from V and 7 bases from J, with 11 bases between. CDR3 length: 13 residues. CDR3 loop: CASSLGPPNTQYF. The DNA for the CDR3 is TGTGCCAGCAGTTTGGGCCCCCCGAATACGCAGTATTTT.

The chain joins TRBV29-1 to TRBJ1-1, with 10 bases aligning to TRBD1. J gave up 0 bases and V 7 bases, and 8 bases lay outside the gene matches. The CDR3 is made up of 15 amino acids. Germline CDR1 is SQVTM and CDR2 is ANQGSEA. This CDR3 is CSAVGDRGLNTEAFF. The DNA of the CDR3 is TGCAGCGCAGTGGGGGACAGGGGCCTGAACACTGAAGCTTTCTTT.

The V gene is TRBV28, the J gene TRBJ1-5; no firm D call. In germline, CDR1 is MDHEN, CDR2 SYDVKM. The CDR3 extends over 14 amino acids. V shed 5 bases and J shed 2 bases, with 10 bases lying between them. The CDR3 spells CASSPPGGNQPQHF. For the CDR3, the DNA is TGTGCCAGCAGTCCGCCCGGGGGCAATCAGCCCCAGCATTTT.

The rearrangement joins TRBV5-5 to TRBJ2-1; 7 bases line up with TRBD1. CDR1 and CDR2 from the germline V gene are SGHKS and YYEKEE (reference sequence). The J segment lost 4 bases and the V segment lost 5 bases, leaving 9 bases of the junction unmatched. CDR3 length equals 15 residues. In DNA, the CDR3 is TGTGCCAGCAGTCTTTCTACAGGGGCGTACAATGAGCAGTTCTTC. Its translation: CASSLSTGAYNEQFF.

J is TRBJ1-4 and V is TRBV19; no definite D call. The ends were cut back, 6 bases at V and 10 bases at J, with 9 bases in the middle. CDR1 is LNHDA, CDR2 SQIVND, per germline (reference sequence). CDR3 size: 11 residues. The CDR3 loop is CASRDFGKLFF. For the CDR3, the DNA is TGTGCCAGTAGGGACTTTGGAAAACTGTTTTTT.

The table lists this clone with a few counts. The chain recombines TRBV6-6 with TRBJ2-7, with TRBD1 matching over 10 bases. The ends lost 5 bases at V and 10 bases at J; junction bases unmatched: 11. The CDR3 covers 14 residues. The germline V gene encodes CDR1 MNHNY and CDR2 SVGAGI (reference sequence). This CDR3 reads CASSPATGGAGQYF. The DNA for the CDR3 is TGTGCCAGCAGTCCCGCGACAGGGGGCGCGGGCCAGTACTTC.

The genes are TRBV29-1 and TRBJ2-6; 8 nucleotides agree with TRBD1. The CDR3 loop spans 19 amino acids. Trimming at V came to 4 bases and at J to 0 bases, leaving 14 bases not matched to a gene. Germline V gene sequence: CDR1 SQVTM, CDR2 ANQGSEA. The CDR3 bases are TGCAGCGTTGGGACAGGGAATTGGTATGGCGACTCTGGGGCCAACGTCCTGACTTTC. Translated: CSVGTGNWYGDSGANVLTF. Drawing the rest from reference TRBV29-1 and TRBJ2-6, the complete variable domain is SAVISQKPSRDICQRGTSLTIQCQVDSQVTMMFWYRQQPGQSLTLIATANQGSEATYESGFVIDKFPISRPNLTFSTLTVSNMSPEDSSIYLCSVGTGNWYGDSGANVLTFGAGSRLTVL.

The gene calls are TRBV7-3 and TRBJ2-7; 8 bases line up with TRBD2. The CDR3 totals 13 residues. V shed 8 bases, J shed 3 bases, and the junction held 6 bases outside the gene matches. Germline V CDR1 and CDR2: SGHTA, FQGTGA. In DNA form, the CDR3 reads TGTGCCAGCCAGAATAGCGGGGACTACGAGCAGTACTTC. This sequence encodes CASQNSGDYEQYF. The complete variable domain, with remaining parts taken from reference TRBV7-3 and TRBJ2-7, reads GAGVSQTPSNKVTEKGKYVELRCDPISGHTALYWYRQSLGQGPEFLIYFQGTGAADDSGLPNDRFFAVRPEGSVSTLKIQRTERGDSAVYLCASQNSGDYEQYFGPGTRLTVT.

The CDR3 DNA is TGTGCCAGCAGTTTAGGGGTCGGTTCCTACGAGCAGTACTTC. It translates to CASSLGVGSYEQYF. The V and J genes are TRBV27 and TRBJ2-7, with D unresolved. This CDR3 has 14 residues. The V gene's germline CDR1 is MNHEY and CDR2 SMNVEV (reference sequence). V lost 2 bases and J 1 base, leaving 9 bases between the germline ends.

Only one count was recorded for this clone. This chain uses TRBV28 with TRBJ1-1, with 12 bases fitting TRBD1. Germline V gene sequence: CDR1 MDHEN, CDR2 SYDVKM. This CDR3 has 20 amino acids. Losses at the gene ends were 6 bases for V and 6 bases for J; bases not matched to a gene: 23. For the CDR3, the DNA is TGTGCCAGCAGCTGGGACAGGGGGCGTCTAAGAGGATTGGTCATTGCTGAAGCTTTCTTT. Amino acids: CASSWDRGRLRGLVIAEAFF.

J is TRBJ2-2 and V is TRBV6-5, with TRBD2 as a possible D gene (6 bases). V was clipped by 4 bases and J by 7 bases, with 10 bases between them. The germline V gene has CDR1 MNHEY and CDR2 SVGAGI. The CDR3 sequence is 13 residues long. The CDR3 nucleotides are TGTGCCAGCAGTTCCGGGAGCTACGGGGAGCTGTTTTTT. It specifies CASSSGSYGELFF.

For the CDR3, the DNA is TGTGCCAGCTCACCACGTAGGGAAGAGACCCAGTACTTC. Protein: CASSPRREETQYF. The rearrangement joins TRBV18 to TRBJ2-5; D gene ambiguous. CDR1 KGHSH and CDR2 LQKENI come from the germline V gene. CDR3 length equals 13 residues. V shed 1 base and J shed 3 bases, with 6 bases lying between them. The full variable domain, with the rest looked up from reference TRBV18 and TRBJ2-5, is NAGVMQNPRHLVRRRGQEARLRCSPMKGHSHVYWYRQLPEEGLKFMVYLQKENIIDESGMPKERFSAEFPKEGPSILRIQQVVRGDSAAYFCASSPRREETQYFGPGTRLLVL.